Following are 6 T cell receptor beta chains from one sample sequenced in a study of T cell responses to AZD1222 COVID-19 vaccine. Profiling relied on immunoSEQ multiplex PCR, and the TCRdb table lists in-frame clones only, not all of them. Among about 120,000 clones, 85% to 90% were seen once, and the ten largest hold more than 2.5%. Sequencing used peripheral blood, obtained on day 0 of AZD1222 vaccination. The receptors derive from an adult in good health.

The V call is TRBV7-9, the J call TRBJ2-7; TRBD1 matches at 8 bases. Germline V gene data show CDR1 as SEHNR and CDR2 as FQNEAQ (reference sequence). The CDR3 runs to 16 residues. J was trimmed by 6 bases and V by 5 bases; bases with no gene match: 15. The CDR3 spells CASSEPGQGGAREQYF. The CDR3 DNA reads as TGTGCCAGCAGCGAACCTGGACAGGGTGGGGCTCGCGAGCAGTACTTC.

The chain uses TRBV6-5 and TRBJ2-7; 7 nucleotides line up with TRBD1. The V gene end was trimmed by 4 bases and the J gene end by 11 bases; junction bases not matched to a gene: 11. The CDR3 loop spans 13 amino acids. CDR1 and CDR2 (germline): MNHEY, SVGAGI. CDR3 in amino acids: CASSLRGQPDKYF. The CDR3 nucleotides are TGTGCCAGCAGTTTGAGGGGGCAACCGGACAAGTACTTC.

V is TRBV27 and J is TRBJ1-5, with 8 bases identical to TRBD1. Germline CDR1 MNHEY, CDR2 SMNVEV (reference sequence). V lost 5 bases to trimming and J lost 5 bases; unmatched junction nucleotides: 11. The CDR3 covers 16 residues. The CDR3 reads CASSLRQGIGDQPQHF. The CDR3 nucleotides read TGTGCCAGCAGTCTACGACAGGGGATAGGTGATCAGCCCCAGCATTTT.

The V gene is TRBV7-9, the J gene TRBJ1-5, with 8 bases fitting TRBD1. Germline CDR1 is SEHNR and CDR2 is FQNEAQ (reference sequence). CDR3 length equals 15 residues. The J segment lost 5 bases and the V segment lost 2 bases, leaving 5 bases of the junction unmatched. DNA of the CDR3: TGTGCCAGCAGCTTATATTCAGGGGGCGATCAGCCCCAGCATTTT. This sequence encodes CASSLYSGGDQPQHF.

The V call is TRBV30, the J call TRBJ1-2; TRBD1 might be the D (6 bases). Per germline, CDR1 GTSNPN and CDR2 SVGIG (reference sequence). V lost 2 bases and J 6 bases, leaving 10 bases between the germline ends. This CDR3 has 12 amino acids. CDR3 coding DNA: TGTGCCTGGAGTTACGGACAGCATGGCTACACCTTC. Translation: CAWSYGQHGYTF. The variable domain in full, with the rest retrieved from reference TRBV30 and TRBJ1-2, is SQTIHQWPATLVQPVGSPLSLECTVEGTSNPNLYWYRQAAGRGLQLLFYSVGIGQISSEVPQNLSASRPQDRQFILSSKKLLLSDSGFYLCAWSYGQHGYTFGSGTRLTVV.

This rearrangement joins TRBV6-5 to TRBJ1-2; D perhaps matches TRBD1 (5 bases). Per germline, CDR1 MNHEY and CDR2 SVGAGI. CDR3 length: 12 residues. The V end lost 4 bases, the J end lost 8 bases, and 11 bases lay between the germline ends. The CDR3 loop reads CASSSGMGGYTF. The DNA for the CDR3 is TGTGCCAGCAGTTCAGGGATGGGGGGCTACACCTTC.